This T cell receptor beta chain was captured in a study of OX40 agonist ivuxolimab in advanced cancers. Regarding this clone: The antigen remains unidentified.

This CDR3 is 15 amino acids long. V was clipped by 4 bases and J by 0 bases; unmatched bases: 6. The V gene's germline CDR1 is SGHRS and CDR2 YFSETQ. Method: immunoSEQ multiplex PCR; TCRdb's copy keeps in-frame clones and lacks some. The data contain 95,000 to 100,000 clones, about four fifths of them singletons. Study-level findings and limits: Averaged across samples, CD8+ T cells carried more expanded clones than CD4+ did.

Sequenced material: CD4+ or CD8+ T cells sorted from blood, taken in a trial of the OX40 agonist ivuxolimab. The receptor was derived from an adult with an advanced solid tumor such as melanoma, head and neck, liver or kidney cancer. The chain has TRBV5-1 and TRBJ2-5, with TRBD1 matching over 7 bases. The CDR3 loop is CASSRDSRYQETQYF. The CDR3 region has the DNA TGCGCCAGCAGCCGGGACAGTAGGTACCAAGAGACCCAGTACTTC.